One and the same sample provided the 24 T cell receptor beta chains below, sequenced in a study of cytomegalovirus exposure and HLA in healthy donors. Primers for the PCR totalled 60 Vbeta and 13 Jbeta. Profiled with immunoSEQ multiplex PCR; TCRdb holds only in-frame clones, not every one. Among 150,000 to 200,000 clones listed, roughly 73% were seen once. Sequenced: PBMCs. Source of these receptors: a woman under 40 in good health and CMV-seronegative.

The chain uses TRBV7-8 and TRBJ2-2; 12 nucleotides agree with TRBD2. With V trimmed by 1 base and J by 8 bases, 14 bases remained unmatched. This CDR3 contains 19 residues. Per germline, CDR1 SGHVS and CDR2 FQNEAQ. Here the CDR3 reads CASSLVGGLAGSFSGELFF. Written as DNA, the CDR3 is TGTGCCAGCAGCTTAGTCGGGGGACTAGCGGGTTCATTTTCGGGGGAGCTGTTTTTT.

V gene TRBV15 combines with J gene TRBJ1-1, with D possibly TRBD1 on 6 matching bases. This CDR3 contains 13 residues. V lost 3 bases and J 2 bases, leaving 7 bases between the germline ends. The germline V gene encodes CDR1 LNHNV and CDR2 YYDKDF (reference sequence). The CDR3 here is CATSRGQNTEAFF. CDR3 DNA sequence: TGTGCCACCAGCAGGGGACAAAACACTGAAGCTTTCTTT. Full variable domain (remainder filled in from reference TRBV15 and TRBJ1-1): DAMVIQNPRYQVTQFGKPVTLSCSQTLNHNVMYWYQQKSSQAPKLLFHYYDKDFNNEADTPDNFQSRRPNTSFCFLDIRSPGLGDTAMYLCATSRGQNTEAFFGQGTRLTVV.

This clone occurred a few times. This chain links TRBV6-5 with TRBJ2-7, with D perhaps matching TRBD2 (6 bases). The germline V gene encodes CDR1 MNHEY and CDR2 SVGAGI. V shed 0 bases and J shed 7 bases, with 16 bases lying between them. The CDR3 sequence is 15 residues long. CDR3 in amino acids: CASSYSSSGEWEQYF. The DNA of the CDR3 is TGTGCCAGCAGTTACTCGAGTAGCGGAGAGTGGGAGCAGTACTTC.

This clone was observed a handful of times. The V gene is TRBV10-1, the J gene TRBJ2-2; a possible D gene is TRBD1 (6 bases). V lost 6 bases to trimming and J lost 6 bases, with 11 bases between them. Germline V gene lookup returns CDR1 WNHNN and CDR2 SYGVQD (reference sequence). CDR3 length: 13 residues. This chain's CDR3 is CASSSQGSGELFF. The CDR3 nucleotides are TGCGCCAGCAGCTCTCAGGGGTCCGGGGAGCTGTTTTTT.

This chain links TRBV7-9 with TRBJ2-7; 7 bases agree with TRBD2. Germline lookup yields CDR1 SEHNR and CDR2 FQNEAQ (reference sequence). The CDR3 length is 15 residues. Losses at the gene ends were 8 bases for V and 2 bases for J; bases not matched to a gene: 12. Here the CDR3 reads CASVDLAEAPYEQYF. The CDR3 DNA follows: TGTGCCAGCGTAGACCTAGCGGAAGCACCCTACGAGCAGTACTTC.

This clone was found once. The J gene is TRBJ2-7, the V gene TRBV6-1, with 10 bases aligning to TRBD1. Trimming at V came to 1 base and at J to 3 bases, leaving 6 bases not matched to a gene. This CDR3 region has 16 residues. Germline lookup yields CDR1 MNHNS and CDR2 SASEGT. CDR3 sequence reads: CASSEGGTGAFYEQYF. CDR3 coding DNA: TGTGCCAGCAGTGAAGGTGGGACAGGGGCCTTCTACGAGCAGTACTTC.

In this sample, this clone turned up a few times. V gene TRBV2 combines with J gene TRBJ1-2; TRBD1 might be the D (6 bases). Germline V CDR1 and CDR2: SNHLY, FYNNEI. The V end lost 5 bases, the J end lost 5 bases, and 12 bases lay between the germline ends. This CDR3 comprises 13 residues. The CDR3 region is CASSQQGGYGYTF. CDR3 nucleotides: TGTGCCAGCAGTCAACAGGGTGGATATGGCTACACCTTC.

The V gene is TRBV14, the J gene TRBJ2-7; 8 nucleotides match TRBD1. V was clipped by 4 bases and J by 6 bases; unmatched bases: 5. The germline V gene encodes CDR1 SGHDN and CDR2 FVKESK. The CDR3 is 13 amino acids. The CDR3 nucleotides read TGTGCCAGCAGCCCGACAGGGGCGAGCGAGCAGTACTTC. Its protein product is CASSPTGASEQYF.

This clone was recorded once. V gene TRBV5-3 combines with J gene TRBJ2-7; possibly TRBD1 for D (6 bases). TRBV5-3 counts as an open reading frame of uncertain function. The CDR3 spans 18 residues. Trimming shortened V by 4 bases and J by 0 bases, and 23 bases separated the two germline ends. CDR3: CARSDKRGTSQYSYEQYF. DNA for the CDR3: TGTGCCAGAAGCGACAAACGAGGGACAAGCCAATACTCCTACGAGCAGTACTTC.

V usage is TRBV27 and J usage is TRBJ2-1, with 9 bases fitting TRBD2. The length of the CDR3 is 16 residues. Germline CDR1 reads MNHEY; CDR2 reads SMNVEV (reference sequence). The trim removed 6 bases at V and 7 bases at J, leaving 13 bases unmatched. CDR3 DNA: TGTGCCAGCAGCTTAGTAAGCGGGACTAGCATAAATGAGCAGTTCTTC. Residues: CASSLVSGTSINEQFF.

This clone was seen more than once but under ten times. CDR3 nucleotide sequence: TGTGCCAGCAGCCTCGGGACAAACACTGAAGCTTTCTTT. This translates into CASSLGTNTEAFF. The rearrangement links TRBV7-9 to TRBJ1-1; possible D gene TRBD1, 6 bases. There are 13 residues in the CDR3. Germline V CDR1 and CDR2: SEHNR, FQNEAQ (reference sequence). V gave up 5 bases and J gave up 2 bases, with 9 bases separating them.

This clone was seen a single time. The chain uses TRBV18 and TRBJ2-7, with 8 nucleotides matching TRBD1. Germline V lookup: CDR1 KGHSH, CDR2 LQKENI. V gave up 6 bases and J gave up 3 bases; unmatched junction bases: 7. CDR3 length: 14 amino acids. CDR3 in amino acids: CASSTGGVGYEQYF. DNA of the CDR3: TGTGCCAGCTCTACAGGGGGTGTTGGCTACGAGCAGTACTTC.

Of note for this clone: The sample contains more than one DNA sequence encoding this CDR3. The chain has TRBV25-1 and TRBJ2-1, with D tentatively TRBD1 (6 bases). Trimming left V 10 bases short and J 7 bases short, with 17 bases between. The germline CDR1 and CDR2 sequences are MGHDK and SYGVNS. This CDR3 comprises 13 residues. CDR3 coding DNA: TGTGCCACGTCTACCGATGACAGGAATGAGCAGTTCTTC. It translates to CATSTDDRNEQFF. The whole variable domain, remainder taken from reference TRBV25-1 and TRBJ2-1, is EADIYQTPRYLVIGTGKKITLECSQTMGHDKMYWYQQDPGMELHLIHYSYGVNSTEKGDLSSESTVSRIRTEHFPLTLESARPSHTSQYLCATSTDDRNEQFFGPGTRLTVL.

V gene TRBV10-3 combines with J gene TRBJ1-1; D possibly corresponds to TRBD1 (6 bases). Germline CDR1 ENHRY, CDR2 SYGVKD. This CDR3 contains 14 residues. Trimming removed 6 bases from V and 3 bases from J, with 14 bases in between. For the CDR3, the DNA is TGTGCCATCAGGTCCGCTCCAGGGGACACTGAAGCTTTCTTT. Protein: CAIRSAPGDTEAFF.

The V gene is TRBV4-2, the J gene TRBJ2-5, with TRBD2 identical over 8 bases. The CDR3 has 16 residues. Unmatched junction bases numbered 8, after V lost 2 bases and J lost 3 bases. Germline loops: CDR1 LGHNA, CDR2 YNFKEQ. CDR3 bases: TGTGCCAGCAGCCAAAGATTAGGAGCGGGGGAAGAGACCCAGTACTTC. Translation: CASSQRLGAGEETQYF.

The CDR3 loop reads CASSLTGDHYEQYF. The DNA of the CDR3 is TGCGCCAGCAGCCTTACAGGGGATCACTACGAGCAGTACTTC. The rearrangement links TRBV4-1 to TRBJ2-7, with 7 bases that match TRBD1. Germline lookup yields CDR1 MGHRA and CDR2 YSYEKL. The CDR3 contains 14 residues. The V gene end was trimmed by 4 bases and the J gene end by 3 bases; junction bases not matched to a gene: 6.

This clone was picked up a small number of times. V and J are TRBV5-5 and TRBJ1-2; D gene unclear. This CDR3 contains 11 residues. V lost 0 bases and J lost 11, with 8 bases in between. In germline, CDR1 is SGHKS, CDR2 YYEKEE (reference sequence). CDR3 nucleotide sequence: TGTGCCAGCAGCTTGGACGCGAAATACACCTTC. Its translation is CASSLDAKYTF.

The rearrangement joins TRBV29-1 to TRBJ2-2, with TRBD2 matching 9 bases. CDR3 length: 15 amino acids. Germline trimming cut 6 bases from V and 6 bases from J; bases unmatched to any gene: 11. Germline lookup yields CDR1 SQVTM and CDR2 ANQGSEA. CDR3 DNA: TGCAGCGTCACTGGGACTAGCTTAAGAGCCGGGGAGCTGTTTTTT. This codes for CSVTGTSLRAGELFF.

This clone was counted only a few times. Distinct nucleotide sequences in the sample also encode this CDR3. The chain employs TRBV7-6 and TRBJ2-1; D is uncertain. V lost 5 bases and J 0 bases, leaving 20 bases between the germline ends. Germline assignment: CDR1 SGHVS and CDR2 FNYEAQ. The CDR3 contains 18 residues. CDR3 nucleotides: TGTGCCAGCAGCACCCTCTTAAGCCCCCGGAGCTCCTACAATGAGCAGTTCTTC. It encodes CASSTLLSPRSSYNEQFF.

This sequence joins TRBV7-9 and TRBJ2-1; 12 bases fit TRBD2. The trim removed 4 bases at V and 9 bases at J, leaving 7 bases unmatched. The CDR3 runs to 15 residues. Per germline, CDR1 SEHNR and CDR2 FQNEAQ (reference sequence). The CDR3 sequence: CASSSLAGGPGEQFF. For the CDR3, the DNA is TGTGCCAGCAGCTCGCTAGCGGGAGGGCCCGGTGAGCAGTTCTTC.

The chain is built from TRBV30 and TRBJ1-2, with unresolved D. CDR3 length: 11 residues. Germline V gives CDR1 GTSNPN, CDR2 SVGIG (reference sequence). Trimming took 4 bases from V and 5 from J, leaving 8 bases between them. This CDR3 reads CAWNSIYGYTF. Written as DNA, the CDR3 is TGTGCCTGGAACAGCATATATGGCTACACCTTC.

The chain carries TRBV7-2 and TRBJ2-7; 7 positions match TRBD1. J lost 6 bases, V lost 2 bases, and 10 bases had no gene match. The CDR3 is made up of 15 amino acids. The germline V gene encodes CDR1 SGHTA and CDR2 FQGNSA. The CDR3 loop reads CASSLSPQTGSEQYF. The CDR3 bases are TGTGCCAGCAGCTTATCCCCACAGACAGGGAGCGAGCAGTACTTC.

CDR3 region: CASRPGTDPFPYNEKLFF. CDR3 DNA: TGTGCCAGCAGACCCGGGACAGATCCCTTCCCGTATAATGAAAAACTGTTTTTT. V usage is TRBV27 and J usage is TRBJ1-4; the match to TRBD1 covers 7 bases. CDR1 and CDR2 (germline): MNHEY, SMNVEV (reference sequence). Germline trimming cut 6 bases from V and 4 bases from J; bases unmatched to any gene: 17. The CDR3 runs to 18 residues.

V usage is TRBV5-1 and J usage is TRBJ2-5; weak D call: TRBD1 (6 bases). Germline V gives CDR1 SGHRS, CDR2 YFSETQ. Trimming took 4 bases from V and 3 from J, leaving 16 bases between them. The CDR3 covers 15 residues. In DNA form, the CDR3 reads TGCGCCAGCAGCCCAAGAGGGACATCTGAAGAGACCCAGTACTTC. Its protein product is CASSPRGTSEETQYF.